This is a list of T cell receptor beta chains from one sample in a study of control samples from healthy donors and cancer patients. The table came from immunoSEQ multiplex PCR; TCRdb's copy has only in-frame clones and leaves some out. The sample consists of about 130,000 clones, just under 95% of them appearing once. The sample comprised blood. The receptor set was obtained from a man younger than 35 in good health. CDR3s include the opening cysteine and the closing phenylalanine or tryptophan. D genes are given only for firm matches. Only part of the rows carry a size: once, few, many, or a class if the clone is expanded.

TRBV29-1	NA	TRBJ1-2	NA	CSVEDLPYSPYGYTF	TGCAGCGTTGAAGATCTACCTTACTCGCCCTATGGCTACACCTTC
TRBV4-1	TRBD1	TRBJ2-7	few	CASSHRTQGQIYEQYF	TGCGCCAGCAGCCATCGAACGCAGGGACAGATCTACGAGCAGTACTTC
TRBV3-1/TRBV3-2	NA	TRBJ1-2	NA	CASSRSDGDLYGYTF	TGTGCCAGCAGCCGCAGCGACGGGGATTTGTATGGCTACACCTTC
TRBV27	NA	TRBJ2-7	NA	CASSFSALSSYEQYF	TGTGCCAGCAGTTTTTCGGCCCTGAGCTCCTACGAGCAGTACTTC
TRBV6-6	TRBD1	TRBJ1-2	NA	CASSRTGTGGGYTF	TGTGCCAGCAGTCGGACCGGGACAGGGGGTGGCTACACCTTC
TRBV11-2	NA	TRBJ1-1	NA	CASSQNIRLSAFF	TGTGCCAGCAGCCAAAATATTAGGCTTAGTGCTTTCTTT
TRBV30	NA	TRBJ1-5	NA	CAWSVGQTNQPQHF	TGTGCCTGGAGTGTAGGGCAGACTAATCAGCCCCAGCATTTT
TRBV11-2	NA	TRBJ1-6	NA	CASRPTRVNSPLHF	TGTGCCAGCCGCCCGACCCGAGTTAATTCACCCCTCCACTTT
TRBV9	TRBD2	TRBJ2-1	NA	CASSGKVAGLYNEQFF	TGTGCCAGCAGCGGAAAGGTAGCGGGGCTTTACAATGAGCAGTTCTTC
TRBV10-3	TRBD2	TRBJ2-1	NA	CAISAGTSGGNEQFF	TGTGCCATCAGTGCCGGGACTAGCGGGGGTAATGAGCAGTTCTTC
TRBV27	TRBD2	TRBJ2-5	NA	CASSLRTGLAETQYF	TGTGCCAGCAGTCTTAGGACGGGACTAGCGGAGACCCAGTACTTC
TRBV9	TRBD2	TRBJ2-3	NA	CASNPGTSMVVYTDTQYF	TGTGCCAGCAACCCAGGGACTAGCATGGTCGTATACACAGATACGCAGTATTTT
TRBV19	NA	TRBJ1-1	once	CASSMKAITRNTEAFF	TGTGCCAGTAGTATGAAGGCAATTACAAGGAACACTGAAGCTTTCTTT
TRBV5-5	NA	TRBJ1-4	once	CASSQDGVLEKLFF	TGTGCCAGCAGCCAGGACGGGGTATTAGAAAAACTGTTTTTT
TRBV4-1	NA	TRBJ2-7	NA	CASSQVNRAYEQYF	TGCGCCAGCAGCCAAGTAAACAGGGCCTACGAGCAGTACTTC
TRBV9	TRBD2	TRBJ2-3	NA	CASSPTTGGDTDTQYF	TGTGCCAGCAGCCCAACCACGGGAGGAGACACAGATACGCAGTATTTT
TRBV12-3/TRBV12-4	NA	TRBJ1-1	NA	CASSLTGNTEAFF	TGTGCCAGCAGCCTGACAGGGAACACTGAAGCTTTCTTT
TRBV7-9	NA	TRBJ1-1	once	CASSPPYIGAMNTEAFF	TGTGCCAGCAGCCCCCCTTATATTGGGGCCATGAACACTGAAGCTTTCTTT
TRBV13	TRBD1	TRBJ2-5	NA	CASSGQGARETQYF	TGTGCCAGCAGCGGACAGGGGGCACGCGAGACCCAGTACTTC
TRBV4-1	TRBD2	TRBJ2-1	NA	CASRGAGGRDEQFF	TGCGCCAGCAGAGGAGCGGGGGGGCGCGATGAGCAGTTCTTC
TRBV2	NA	TRBJ2-5	NA	CASSEEAQETQYF	TGTGCCAGCAGTGAGGAAGCTCAAGAGACCCAGTACTTC
TRBV28	NA	TRBJ1-2	NA	CASSIGGQVHGYTF	TGTGCCAGCAGTATAGGGGGACAAGTTCATGGCTACACCTTC
TRBV9	NA	TRBJ2-1	NA	CASSGGPPGDEQFF	TGTGCCAGCAGCGGCGGACCACCTGGGGATGAGCAGTTCTTC
TRBV14	NA	TRBJ2-5	NA	CASSSMSGFEETQYF	TGTGCCAGCAGCTCAATGTCGGGGTTCGAAGAGACCCAGTACTTC
TRBV29-1	NA	TRBJ2-1	NA	CSVSADGTNEQFF	TGCAGCGTTTCCGCGGACGGGACCAATGAGCAGTTCTTC
TRBV20-1	NA	TRBJ2-2	NA	CSASYPNTGELFF	TGCAGTGCTAGTTACCCGAACACCGGGGAGCTGTTTTTT
TRBV5-4	NA	TRBJ2-7	NA	CASSSGIYYEQYF	TGTGCCAGCAGCTCCGGGATCTATTACGAGCAGTACTTC
TRBV3-1/TRBV3-2	NA	TRBJ1-4	NA	CASSQELGKLFF	TGTGCCAGCAGCCAAGAACTAGGAAAACTGTTTTTT
TRBV19	NA	TRBJ2-2	NA	CASSTSHTGELFF	TGTGCCAGTAGTACCTCACACACCGGGGAGCTGTTTTTT
TRBV11-2	TRBD1	TRBJ2-2	NA	CASSPTGGVVSPGELFF	TGTGCCAGCAGCCCCACAGGGGGCGTTGTGTCTCCCGGGGAGCTGTTTTTT
TRBV2	NA	TRBJ2-7	NA	CASSVGQRQYF	TGTGCCAGCAGTGTTGGTCAGCGGCAGTACTTC
TRBV7-2	NA	TRBJ1-4	NA	CASSATAQVATNEKLFF	TGTGCCAGCAGCGCAACCGCCCAAGTTGCAACTAATGAAAAACTGTTTTTT
TRBV6-4	NA	TRBJ1-2	NA	CASSPGGAGSYGYTF	TGTGCCAGCAGTCCTGGGGGGGCCGGGAGCTATGGCTACACCTTC